A single sample gave rise to the 21 T cell receptor beta chains below, sequenced in a study of blood T cells in healthy people across ages. A J-beta primer mix and a sample-barcoded 5' primer were used in a second PCR of about 7 to 12 cycles. TCRdb called the 5' RACE reads again in MiXCR, with one record for every CDR3 protein. This repertoire shows approximately 850,000 distinct CDR3 sequences, 55% to 70% found once; its top ten account for roughly 22%. Sequencing was carried out using blood. The receptors were sampled from a man aged 30 to 45 in good health.

This rearrangement joins TRBV7-2 to TRBJ2-3, with 7 bases identical to TRBD2. With 3 bases clipped from V and 5 bases from J, the junction kept 8 bases outside the gene matches. Germline V CDR1 and CDR2: SGHTA, FQGNSA. The length of the CDR3 is 15 residues. The CDR3 DNA sequence: TGTGCCAGCAGCTTTACTAGCGCGATGGGAGATACGCAGTATTTT. Its protein is CASSFTSAMGDTQYF.

The rearrangement joins TRBV6-2 or TRBV6-3 to TRBJ1-3; maybe TRBD1 (5 bases). CDR3 length equals 14 residues. The V gene lost 7 bases and the J gene lost 0 bases, with 10 bases spanning the gap. In germline, CDR1 is MNHEY, CDR2 SVGEGT. This CDR3 is CASKRGLSGNTIYF. CDR3 coding DNA: TGTGCCAGCAAGCGGGGCCTCTCTGGAAACACCATATATTTT.

This sequence joins TRBV20-1 and TRBJ1-5, with 7 bases lining up with TRBD1. Germline trimming cut 2 bases from V and 3 bases from J; bases unmatched to any gene: 7. The CDR3 is 15 amino acids. In germline, CDR1 is DFQATT, CDR2 SNEGSKA (reference sequence). Written as DNA, the CDR3 is TGCAGTGCTAGACGCCCTACAGGGGTCAATCAGCCCCAGCATTTT. Translated: CSARRPTGVNQPQHF.

The chain joins TRBV4-1 to TRBJ2-4, with 10 bases matching TRBD2. CDR3 size: 15 residues. Germline lookup yields CDR1 MGHRA and CDR2 YSYEKL. Trimming removed 1 base from V and 15 bases from J; junction bases left unmatched: 12. CDR3 sequence reads: CASSQGASGGYERYF. CDR3 DNA sequence: TGCGCCAGCAGCCAAGGCGCTAGCGGGGGCTACGAGCGGTACTTC.

This clonotype was found a few times. The gene calls are TRBV18 and TRBJ2-5; D ambiguous. The tail of the sequence fits TRBJ2-7 better, so the J call may be wrong. In germline, CDR1 is KGHSH, CDR2 LQKENI. The CDR3 contains 13 residues. CDR3 sequence reads: CASSPAITYEQYF. The CDR3 DNA reads TGTGCCAGCTCACCGGCCATTACCTACGAGCAGTACTTC.

This clonotype showed up just a few times. The chain has TRBV20-1 and TRBJ2-1; D remains ambiguous. There are 15 residues in the CDR3. Germline CDR1 reads DFQATT; CDR2 reads SNEGSKA (reference sequence). V lost 3 bases and J 0 bases, leaving 12 bases between the germline ends. DNA for the CDR3: TGCAGTGCTAGGGAAACTCGGAGCTCCTACAATGAGCAGTTCTTC. Protein product: CSARETRSSYNEQFF.

This clonotype was counted only a few times. CDR3 in amino acids: CASSLTGGPDTQYF. CDR3 DNA: TGTGCCAGCAGTTTGACGGGGGGGCCGGATACGCAGTATTTT. The chain carries TRBV27 and TRBJ2-3, with 8 bases fitting TRBD2. This CDR3 contains 14 residues. The V gene's germline CDR1 is MNHEY and CDR2 SMNVEV (reference sequence). V was clipped by 3 bases and J by 6 bases; unmatched bases: 5.

The chain links TRBV15 to TRBJ1-1, with D unclear. Trimming left V 1 base short and J 4 bases short, with 10 bases between. Per the germline V gene, CDR1 is LNHNV and CDR2 is YYDKDF (reference sequence). CDR3 length: 14 residues. CDR3 nucleotide sequence: TGTGCCACCAGCAGAGGGGAAGGGAGCACTGAAGCTTTCTTT. Translated, it gives CATSRGEGSTEAFF.

The J gene is TRBJ2-6, the V gene TRBV5-1; D not certain. The germline gives CDR1 SGHRS, CDR2 YFSETQ. The CDR3 runs 18 residues. V lost 0 bases and J 0 bases, leaving 13 bases between the germline ends. The chain's CDR3 is CASSLDGVAASGANVLTF. CDR3 nucleotides: TGCGCCAGCAGCTTGGACGGCGTCGCGGCCTCTGGGGCCAACGTCCTGACTTTC.

V is TRBV6-6 and J is TRBJ1-5; D is perhaps TRBD1 (5 bases). V lost 11 bases, J lost 4 bases, and 15 bases lay in between. This CDR3 is built from 13 residues. CDR1 MNHNY and CDR2 SVGAGI come from the germline V gene (reference sequence). This chain's CDR3 is CAGGDGLNQPQHF. CDR3 in DNA: TGTGCCGGGGGGGACGGGTTAAATCAGCCCCAGCATTTT.

The V call is TRBV25-1, the J call TRBJ2-1; D is perhaps TRBD2 (5 bases). There are 15 residues in the CDR3. In germline, CDR1 is MGHDK, CDR2 SYGVNS. V was cut by 6 bases and J by 2 bases, with 14 bases left in between. This chain's CDR3 is CASSATGRAYNEQFF. CDR3 sequence (DNA): TGTGCCAGCAGCGCGACGGGAAGGGCCTACAATGAGCAGTTCTTC. Based on the CDR3 plus reference TRBV25-1 and TRBJ2-1, the full variable domain is EADIYQTPRYLVIGTGKKITLECSQTMGHDKMYWYQQDPGMELHLIHYSYGVNSTEKGDLSSESTVSRIRTEHFPLTLESARPSHTSQYLCASSATGRAYNEQFFGPGTRLTVL.

This chain links TRBV18 with TRBJ2-7, with a weak D call TRBD2 (6 bases). Gene TRBJ2-5 matches the end of the DNA better, so the J call may be wrong. Germline V gene data show CDR1 as KGHSH and CDR2 as LQKENI. The CDR3 is made up of 15 amino acids. The CDR3, as DNA: TGTGCCAGCTCACCACCGGGGGGTTTTGAAGAGACCCAGTACTTC. Amino acids: CASSPPGGFEETQYF.

This sequence joins TRBV28 and TRBJ2-7, with 7 positions matching TRBD1. Per germline, CDR1 MDHEN and CDR2 SYDVKM. CDR3 length: 13 amino acids. V was pared by 4 bases and J by 7 bases, with 7 bases of the junction left unmatched. The CDR3 DNA follows: TGTGCCAGCAGTTGGAGGACAGGTTGGGAGCAGTACTTC. Amino acid sequence: CASSWRTGWEQYF.

This chain uses TRBV7-2 with TRBJ2-1; D is uncertain. The germline V gene has CDR1 SGHTA and CDR2 FQGNSA. The V gene lost 0 bases and the J gene lost 3 bases, with 9 bases spanning the gap. This CDR3 region has 15 residues. The CDR3 DNA follows: TGTGCCAGCAGCTTAGCCGGTCTCGGCTACAATGAGCAGTTCTTC. Protein product: CASSLAGLGYNEQFF.

J is TRBJ2-7 and V is TRBV18; 12 positions match TRBD2. Losses at the gene ends were 4 bases for V and 5 bases for J; bases not matched to a gene: 15. The CDR3 length is 18 residues. CDR1 is KGHSH and CDR2 is LQKENI in the germline V gene. CDR3 nucleotides: TGTGCCAGCTCACTCTCAAACCAGCCGACTAGCGGGGGTCACGAGCAGTACGTC. The encoded protein is CASSLSNQPTSGGHEQYV.

A few counts support this clonotype. This sequence joins TRBV4-3 and TRBJ2-7, with 7 positions matching TRBD2. Trimming removed 1 base from V and 2 bases from J; junction bases left unmatched: 8. This CDR3 has 16 amino acids. In germline, CDR1 is LGHNA, CDR2 YSLEER. The CDR3 DNA sequence: TGCGCCAGCAGCCAAGGATTCAAGGGACTACCCTACGAGCAGTACTTC. Protein product: CASSQGFKGLPYEQYF.

This clonotype occurred a few times. The chain employs TRBV3-1 and TRBJ2-4, with D unresolved. This CDR3 has 14 residues. V gave up 1 base and J gave up 3 bases, with 7 bases separating them. CDR1 is LGHDT and CDR2 is YNNKEL in the germline V gene (reference sequence). The CDR3 DNA reads TGTGCCAGCAGCCAAGTGGGCAGCAAAAACATTCAGTACTTC. This codes for CASSQVGSKNIQYF.

The chain employs TRBV6-2 or TRBV6-3 and TRBJ2-7; TRBD2 aligns across 12 bases. With 4 bases clipped from V and 3 bases from J, the junction kept 13 bases outside the gene matches. In germline, CDR1 is MNHEY, CDR2 SVGEGT. This CDR3 spans 18 amino acids. The CDR3 coding sequence is TGTGCCAGCAGTTCCAGGACTAGCGGGGTCGGCTGGTACTACGAGCAGTACTTC. It is translated as CASSSRTSGVGWYYEQYF.

The CDR3 spells CASSPGTLKEETQYF. CDR3 DNA sequence: TGTGCCAGCAGCCCTGGAACCTTAAAGGAAGAGACCCAGTACTTC. This chain links TRBV7-9 with TRBJ2-4; D is undetermined. The J call is doubtful: the DNA matches TRBJ2-5 better. This CDR3 spans 15 amino acids. Germline V CDR1 and CDR2: SEHNR, FQNEAQ (reference sequence).

The chain has TRBV5-1 and TRBJ1-1; D uncertain. Germline values: CDR1 SGHRS, CDR2 YFSETQ. The V gene lost 4 bases and the J gene lost 0 bases, with 10 bases spanning the gap. This CDR3 has 14 amino acids. CDR3: CASSATVVNTEAFF. The CDR3 region has the DNA TGCGCCAGCAGCGCAACAGTTGTGAACACTGAAGCTTTCTTT.

This chain uses TRBV6-6 with TRBJ1-2; D possibly corresponds to TRBD1 (6 bases). Trimming removed 10 bases at V and 8 bases at J, with 14 bases between. The CDR3 runs to 11 residues. Per germline, CDR1 MNHNY and CDR2 SVGAGI (reference sequence). The CDR3 here is CATWTAGGYTF. CDR3 in DNA: TGTGCCACCTGGACAGCAGGCGGCTACACCTTC.